The sequence of this T cell receptor beta chain was determined in a study of T cell repertoires in cytomegalovirus infection. Study observations and caveats: Accumulated public TCR beta family frequency recognized individuals carrying CMV together with the relevant HLA.

TCRdb called the reads again in MiXCR, with one record for every CDR3 protein. Of fewer than 700,000 distinct CDR3 sequences listed, more than 20% are singletons. Trimming stripped 6 bases from V and 5 bases from J, with 11 bases between. The CDR3 contains 12 residues. Germline loops: CDR1 LNHNV, CDR2 YYDKDF (reference sequence). This clonotype has just a few counts. What it recognizes is unknown. The chain joins TRBV15 to TRBJ2-7, with TRBD1 as a possible D gene (5 bases). The TCR comes from a human donor in good health (CMV status not recorded). Some clones in this sample may be carry-over from other donors' samples. Source material: CD8+ T cells from PBMCs. In DNA, the CDR3 is TGTGCCACCAGTAGCAGGGTGGACGAGCAGTACTTC. Translated, it gives CATSSRVDEQYF.